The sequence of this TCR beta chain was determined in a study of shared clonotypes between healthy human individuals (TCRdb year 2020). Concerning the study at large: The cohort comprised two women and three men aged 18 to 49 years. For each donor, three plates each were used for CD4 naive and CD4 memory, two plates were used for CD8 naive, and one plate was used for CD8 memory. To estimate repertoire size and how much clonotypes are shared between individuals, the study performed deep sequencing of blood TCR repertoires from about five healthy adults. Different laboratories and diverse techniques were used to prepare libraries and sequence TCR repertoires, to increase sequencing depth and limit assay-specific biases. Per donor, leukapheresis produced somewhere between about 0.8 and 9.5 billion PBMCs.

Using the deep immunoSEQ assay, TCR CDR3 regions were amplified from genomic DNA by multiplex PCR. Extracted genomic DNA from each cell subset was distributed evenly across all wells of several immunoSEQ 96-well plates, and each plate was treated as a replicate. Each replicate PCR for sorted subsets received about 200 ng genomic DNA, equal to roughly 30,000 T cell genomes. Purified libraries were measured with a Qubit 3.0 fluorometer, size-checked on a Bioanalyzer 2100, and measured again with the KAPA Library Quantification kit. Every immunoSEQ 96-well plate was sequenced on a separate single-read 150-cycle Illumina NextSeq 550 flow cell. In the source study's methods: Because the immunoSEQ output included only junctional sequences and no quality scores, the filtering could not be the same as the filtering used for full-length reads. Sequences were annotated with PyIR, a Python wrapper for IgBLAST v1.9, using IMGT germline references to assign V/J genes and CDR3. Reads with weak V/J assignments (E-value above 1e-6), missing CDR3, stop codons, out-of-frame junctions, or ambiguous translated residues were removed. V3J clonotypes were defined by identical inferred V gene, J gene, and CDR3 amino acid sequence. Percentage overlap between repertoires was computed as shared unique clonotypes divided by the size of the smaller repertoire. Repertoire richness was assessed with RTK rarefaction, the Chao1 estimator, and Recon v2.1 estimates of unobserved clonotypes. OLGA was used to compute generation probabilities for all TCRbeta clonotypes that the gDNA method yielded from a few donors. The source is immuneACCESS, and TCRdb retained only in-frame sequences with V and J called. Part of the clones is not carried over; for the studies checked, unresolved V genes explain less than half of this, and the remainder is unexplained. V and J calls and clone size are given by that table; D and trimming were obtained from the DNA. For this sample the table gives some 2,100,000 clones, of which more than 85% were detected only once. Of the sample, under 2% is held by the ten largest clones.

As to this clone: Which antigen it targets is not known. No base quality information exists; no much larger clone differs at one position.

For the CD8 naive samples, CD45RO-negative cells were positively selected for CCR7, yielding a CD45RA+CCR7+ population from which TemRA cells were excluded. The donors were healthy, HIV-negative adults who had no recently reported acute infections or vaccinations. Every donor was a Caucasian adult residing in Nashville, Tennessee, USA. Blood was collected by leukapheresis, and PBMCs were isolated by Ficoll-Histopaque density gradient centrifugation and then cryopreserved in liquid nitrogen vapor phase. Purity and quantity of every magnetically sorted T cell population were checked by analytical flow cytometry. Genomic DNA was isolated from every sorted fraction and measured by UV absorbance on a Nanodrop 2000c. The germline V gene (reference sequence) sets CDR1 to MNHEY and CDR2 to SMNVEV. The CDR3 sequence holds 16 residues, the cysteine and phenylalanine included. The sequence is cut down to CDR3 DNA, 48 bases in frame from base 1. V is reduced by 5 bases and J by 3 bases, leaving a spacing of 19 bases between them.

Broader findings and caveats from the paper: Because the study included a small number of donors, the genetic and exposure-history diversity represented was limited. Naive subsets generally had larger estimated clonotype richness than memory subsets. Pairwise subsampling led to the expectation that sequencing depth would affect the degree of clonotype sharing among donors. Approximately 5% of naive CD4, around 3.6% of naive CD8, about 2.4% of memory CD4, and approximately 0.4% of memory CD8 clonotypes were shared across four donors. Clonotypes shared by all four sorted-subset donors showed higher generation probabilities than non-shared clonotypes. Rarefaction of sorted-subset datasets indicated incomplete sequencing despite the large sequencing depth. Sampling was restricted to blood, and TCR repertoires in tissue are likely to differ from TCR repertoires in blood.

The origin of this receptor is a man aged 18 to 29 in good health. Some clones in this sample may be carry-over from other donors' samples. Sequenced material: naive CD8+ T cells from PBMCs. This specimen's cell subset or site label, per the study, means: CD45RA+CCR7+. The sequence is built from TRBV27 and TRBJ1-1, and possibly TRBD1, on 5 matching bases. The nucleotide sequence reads TGTGCCAGCAGTCTAAGGTTTCGGGACCCCTACACTGAAGCTTTCTTT. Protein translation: CASSLRFRDPYTEAFF.